A single sample gave rise to the 5 T cell receptor beta chains below, sequenced in a study of control samples from healthy donors and cancer patients. The assay was immunoSEQ multiplex PCR, and TCRdb's table has in-frame clones only and misses some. The sample yields 200,000 or so clones, about 89% seen once. Specimen: blood. All receptors come from a young man in good health.

The CDR3 is CAISEQQSNTEAFF. CDR3 nucleotide sequence: TGTGCCATCAGTGAGCAACAGTCTAACACTGAAGCTTTCTTT. The chain links TRBV10-3 to TRBJ1-1; D remains unclear. V dropped 2 bases and J dropped 2 bases, with 9 bases sitting between them. This CDR3 spans 14 amino acids. Germline CDR1 reads ENHRY; CDR2 reads SYGVKD.

The J gene is TRBJ2-2, the V gene TRBV6-5; D is ambiguous. Germline CDR1 MNHEY, CDR2 SVGAGI. This CDR3 is 16 amino acids long. V lost 0 bases and J lost 7, with 15 bases in between. In DNA, the CDR3 is TGTGCCAGCAGTTACTCAATCCCACCAGAAGGCGGGGAGCTGTTTTTT. Translation: CASSYSIPPEGGELFF.

This clone has only one observation. The chain is built from TRBV10-3 and TRBJ1-1; perhaps TRBD1 as D (5 bases). Germline CDR1 is ENHRY and CDR2 is SYGVKD. V lost 10 bases, J lost 4 bases, and 22 bases lay in between. This CDR3 comprises 15 residues. CDR3 sequence reads: CATTWDPKRGTEAFF. CDR3 DNA sequence: TGTGCCACAACCTGGGACCCGAAAAGGGGCACTGAAGCTTTCTTT.

The V call is TRBV4-2, the J call TRBJ1-4; the D is unclear. Trimming pared 7 bases from V and 1 base from J, leaving 10 bases between. Germline V lookup: CDR1 LGHNA, CDR2 YNFKEQ. The CDR3 is 14 residues long. The CDR3 loop is CASTTPVTNEKLFF. CDR3 DNA sequence: TGTGCCAGCACCACCCCGGTAACTAATGAAAAACTGTTTTTT.

The chain uses TRBV19 and TRBJ1-5; D is unresolved. The ends were cut back, 7 bases at V and 0 bases at J, with 16 bases in the middle. CDR3 size: 16 residues. In germline, CDR1 is LNHDA, CDR2 SQIVND (reference sequence). This CDR3 reads CASTEFGPPSNQPQHF. CDR3 bases: TGTGCCAGTACCGAGTTCGGTCCCCCTAGCAATCAGCCCCAGCATTTT.